What follows are 16 T cell receptor beta chains derived from one specimen sequenced in a study of T-cell reconstitution after alpha-beta-depleted transplantation in children. For TCRbeta, the library was prepared with unique molecular identifiers. Each CDR3 protein is one row after TCRdb ran MiXCR on the PCR reads. The sample gives hundreds of thousands of distinct CDR3 sequences, roughly a tenth of which show up once; about 2% is in the top ten. The input for sequencing was PBMCs, taken before TCRalphabeta/CD19-depleted stem cell transplant. These receptors all come from a child aged 2-15 years with inherited bone marrow failure, due to receive a stem cell transplant.

This clonotype was detected many times. The rearrangement links TRBV7-2 to TRBJ1-5; D perhaps matches TRBD1 (6 bases). From germline, CDR1 is SGHTA and CDR2 FQGNSA. V gave up 3 bases and J gave up 8 bases, with 14 bases separating them. The length of the CDR3 is 14 residues. For the CDR3, the DNA is TGTGCCAGCAGCTTCCTTACAGGGTGGGAGCCCCAGCATTTT. Residues: CASSFLTGWEPQHF.

Ten or more counts support this clonotype. The rearrangement uses TRBV6-2 or TRBV6-3 and TRBJ2-1; 12 nucleotides agree with TRBD2. J lost 7 bases, V lost 4 bases, and 20 bases had no gene match. The length of the CDR3 is 20 residues. The germline gives CDR1 MNHEY, CDR2 SVGEGT. The CDR3 coding sequence is TGTGCCAGCAGTTGGGAGCCCTTACCTACTAGCGGGAGGCCTCTTAATGAGCAGTTCTTC. It yields the protein CASSWEPLPTSGRPLNEQFF.

This clonotype has only a few counts. This sequence joins TRBV12-3 or TRBV12-4 and TRBJ2-5; D call uncertain. The length of the CDR3 is 19 residues. V was pared by 4 bases and J by 5 bases, with 29 bases between. The DNA of the CDR3 is TGTGCCAGCAGTTGCAGCCCCGTCAAGGTGGTGGGCCTGTGTGAGACCCAGTACTTC. It codes for CASSCSPVKVVGLCETQYF.

Many counts were recorded for this clonotype. CDR3 sequence reads: CASSQEWGPREGPPEQYF. The CDR3 DNA reads TGCGCCAGCAGCCAAGAATGGGGTCCGAGAGAGGGGCCCCCCGAGCAGTACTTC. This chain links TRBV4-3 with TRBJ2-7, with D perhaps being TRBD1 or TRBD2 (5 bases each). CDR1 and CDR2 from the germline V gene are LGHNA and YSLEER. The CDR3 covers 18 residues. Trimming removed 0 bases from V and 6 bases from J, with 24 bases in between.

Ten or more counts support this clonotype. The rearrangement joins TRBV9 to TRBJ2-3, with TRBD2 matching over 7 bases. The CDR3 totals 14 residues. Germline V gene lookup returns CDR1 SGDLS and CDR2 YYNGEE. V lost 3 bases, J lost 2 bases, and 3 bases stayed unmatched. CDR3 bases: TGTGCCAGCAGCGAGGCGGGGGTCACAGATACGCAGTATTTT. As protein: CASSEAGVTDTQYF. The variable domain in full, with the rest retrieved from reference TRBV9 and TRBJ2-3, is DSGVTQTPKHLITATGQRVTLRCSPRSGDLSVYWYQQSLDQGLQFLIQYYNGEERAKGNILERFSAQQFPDLHSELNLSSLELGDSALYFCASSEAGVTDTQYFGPGTRLTVL.

This clonotype was picked up many times. The V gene is TRBV7-2, the J gene TRBJ1-2; D uncertain. CDR3 length: 15 residues. V was pared by 5 bases and J by 0 bases, with 13 bases between. The germline V gene has CDR1 SGHTA and CDR2 FQGNSA. CDR3 in DNA: TGTGCCAGCAGCCCCGGTAAAATAGCTAACTATGGCTACACCTTC. Its translation is CASSPGKIANYGYTF. The complete variable domain, with remaining parts taken from reference TRBV7-2 and TRBJ1-2, reads GAGVSQSPSNKVTEKGKDVELRCDPISGHTALYWYRQSLGQGLEFLIYFQGNSAPDKSGLPSDRFSAERTGGSVSTLTIQRTQQEDSAVYLCASSPGKIANYGYTFGSGTRLTVV.

This clonotype occurred many times. This CDR3 is CASSLAPRDEQYF. The CDR3 DNA sequence: TGTGCCAGCAGCTTAGCCCCCAGGGACGAGCAGTACTTC. The rearrangement uses TRBV7-9 and TRBJ2-7; possible D gene TRBD1, 5 bases. This CDR3 spans 13 amino acids. Germline V lookup: CDR1 SEHNR, CDR2 FQNEAQ (reference sequence). Trimming stripped 0 bases from V and 5 bases from J, with 8 bases between.

This clonotype was observed a few times. This chain uses TRBV7-9 with TRBJ2-7; TRBD2 agrees at 9 bases. V lost 5 bases and J lost 2; bases outside the gene matches: 7. The V gene's germline CDR1 is SEHNR and CDR2 FQNEAQ (reference sequence). The CDR3 runs to 15 residues. This chain's CDR3 is CASSPGTSRTYEQYF. The CDR3 bases are TGTGCCAGCAGCCCCGGGACTAGCAGAACCTACGAGCAGTACTTC.

This clonotype was seen only a few times. The CDR3 protein is CASSLDYGSSYEQYF. CDR3 DNA sequence: TGTGCCAGCAGCTTAGATTACGGGAGCTCCTACGAGCAGTACTTC. The chain carries TRBV7-2 and TRBJ2-7; the D gene is possibly TRBD2 (6 bases). The germline V gene encodes CDR1 SGHTA and CDR2 FQGNSA. Trimming stripped 1 base from V and 0 bases from J, with 10 bases between. The CDR3 is 15 residues long.

The rearrangement links TRBV4-3 to TRBJ2-3; 8 nucleotides line up with TRBD2. Germline V gene sequence: CDR1 LGHNA, CDR2 YSLEER. The CDR3 extends over 15 amino acids. The ends lost 3 bases at V and 4 bases at J; junction bases unmatched: 6. CDR3 loop: CASSHQWTSSDTQYF. The DNA for the CDR3 is TGCGCCAGCAGCCACCAATGGACTAGCTCAGATACGCAGTATTTT.

The chain carries TRBV2 and TRBJ1-5; TRBD1 is a possible D gene (5 bases). The V gene's germline CDR1 is SNHLY and CDR2 FYNNEI. V was pared by 9 bases and J by 3 bases, with 9 bases between. The CDR3 has 12 amino acids. The CDR3 coding sequence is TGTGCCAGTGGAGGGGTCAATCAGCCCCAGCATTTT. It specifies CASGGVNQPQHF.

This clonotype was seen repeatedly, ten times or more. V gene TRBV10-3 combines with J gene TRBJ1-2; D ambiguous. CDR3 length: 13 amino acids. Trimming stripped 4 bases from V and 1 base from J, with 7 bases between. CDR1 is ENHRY, CDR2 SYGVKD, per germline. The chain's CDR3 is CAISGADNYGYTF. The CDR3, as DNA: TGTGCCATCAGTGGTGCGGATAACTATGGCTACACCTTC.

This clonotype was detected many times. The chain employs TRBV27 and TRBJ2-3; no clear D. Trimming left V 6 bases short and J 2 bases short, with 21 bases between. CDR1 and CDR2 from the germline V gene are MNHEY and SMNVEV (reference sequence). The CDR3 runs to 17 residues. CDR3 in DNA: TGTGCCAGCAGAGATCTACCAAGATCCAGATTCACAGATACGCAGTATTTT. It is translated as CASRDLPRSRFTDTQYF.

This clonotype was counted at least ten times. CDR3 nucleotides: TGCGCCAGCAGCGCTCCGGGACTAGCGGGTAATGAGCAGTTCTTC. Translating it yields CASSAPGLAGNEQFF. The chain links TRBV5-1 to TRBJ2-1, with TRBD2 matching 12 bases. This CDR3 is 15 amino acids long. Germline CDR1 and CDR2: SGHRS and YFSETQ. The J segment lost 7 bases and the V segment lost 4 bases, leaving 6 bases of the junction unmatched.

This clonotype has ten or more counts. The chain couples TRBV7-9 to TRBJ2-1; 8 bases are a match to TRBD1. The CDR3 is 15 residues long. V lost 3 bases, J lost 3 bases, and 4 bases stayed unmatched. Germline CDR1 is SEHNR and CDR2 is FQNEAQ (reference sequence). CDR3 nucleotides: TGTGCCAGCAGCTTCCGGACAGGGAGCTACAATGAGCAGTTCTTC. This codes for CASSFRTGSYNEQFF.

This clonotype was observed a handful of times. V is TRBV5-1 and J is TRBJ1-5; weak D call: TRBD1 (6 bases). CDR1 and CDR2 (germline): SGHRS, YFSETQ. The CDR3 has 15 residues. V was clipped by 4 bases and J by 8 bases, with 19 bases between them. CDR3 bases: TGCGCCAGCAGCACAGGGACCTATGACGCGGAGCCCCAGCATTTT. It translates to CASSTGTYDAEPQHF.